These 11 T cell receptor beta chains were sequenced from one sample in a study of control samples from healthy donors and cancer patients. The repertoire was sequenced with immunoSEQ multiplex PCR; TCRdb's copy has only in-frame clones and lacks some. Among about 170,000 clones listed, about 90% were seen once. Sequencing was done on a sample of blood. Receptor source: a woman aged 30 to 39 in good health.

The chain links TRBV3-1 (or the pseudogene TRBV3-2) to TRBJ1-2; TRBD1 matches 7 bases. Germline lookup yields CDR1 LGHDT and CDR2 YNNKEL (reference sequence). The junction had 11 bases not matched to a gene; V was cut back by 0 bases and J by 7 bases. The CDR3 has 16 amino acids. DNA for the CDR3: TGTGCCAGCAGCCAAGATAGGGACAGATTTGTCTCTGGCTACACCTTC. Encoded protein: CASSQDRDRFVSGYTF.

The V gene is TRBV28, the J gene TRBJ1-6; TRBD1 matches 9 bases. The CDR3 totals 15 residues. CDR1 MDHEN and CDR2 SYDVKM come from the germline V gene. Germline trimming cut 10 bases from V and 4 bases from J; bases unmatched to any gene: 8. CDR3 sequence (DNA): TGTGCCACTCTGGGGGGACAGGGTTATAATTCACCCCTCCACTTT. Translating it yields CATLGGQGYNSPLHF. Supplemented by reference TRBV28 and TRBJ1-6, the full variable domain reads DVKVTQSSRYLVKRTGEKVFLECVQDMDHENMFWYRQDPGLGLRLIYFSYDVKMKEKGDIPEGYSVSREKKERFSLILESASTNQTSMYLCATLGGQGYNSPLHFGNGTRLTVT.

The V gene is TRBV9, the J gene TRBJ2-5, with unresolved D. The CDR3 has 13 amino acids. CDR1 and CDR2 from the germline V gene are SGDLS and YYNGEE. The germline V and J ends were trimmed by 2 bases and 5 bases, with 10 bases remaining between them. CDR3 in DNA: TGTGCCAGCAGCGTCCCTGGACGGGAGACCCAGTACTTC. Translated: CASSVPGRETQYF.

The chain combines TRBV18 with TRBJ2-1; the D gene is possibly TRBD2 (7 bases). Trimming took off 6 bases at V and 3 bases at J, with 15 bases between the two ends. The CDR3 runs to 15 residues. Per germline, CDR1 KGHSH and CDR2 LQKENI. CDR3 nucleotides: TGTGCCAGCTCCGAGGGGGGGGCGAACTACAATGAGCAGTTCTTC. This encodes CASSEGGANYNEQFF.

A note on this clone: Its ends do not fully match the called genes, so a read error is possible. CDR3 loop: CASSTEATGELFF. CDR3 sequence (DNA): TGTGCTAGCAGTACAGAGGCCACCGGGGAGCTGTTTTTT. This sequence joins TRBV7-7 and TRBJ2-2; D not certain. This CDR3 region has 13 residues. Germline V gives CDR1 SSHAT, CDR2 FNYEAQ (reference sequence).

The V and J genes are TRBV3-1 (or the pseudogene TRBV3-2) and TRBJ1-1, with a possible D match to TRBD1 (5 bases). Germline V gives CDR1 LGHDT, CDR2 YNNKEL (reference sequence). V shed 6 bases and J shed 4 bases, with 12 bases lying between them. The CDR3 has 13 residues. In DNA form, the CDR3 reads TGTGCCAGCAGGGGGACCGGGGGCACTGAAGCTTTCTTT. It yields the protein CASRGTGGTEAFF.

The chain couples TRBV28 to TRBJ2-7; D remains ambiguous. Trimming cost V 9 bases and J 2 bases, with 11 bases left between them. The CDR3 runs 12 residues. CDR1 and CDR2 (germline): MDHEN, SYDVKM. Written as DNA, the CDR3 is TGTGCCAGTTTGTCAAATACCTACGAGCAGTACTTC. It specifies CASLSNTYEQYF.

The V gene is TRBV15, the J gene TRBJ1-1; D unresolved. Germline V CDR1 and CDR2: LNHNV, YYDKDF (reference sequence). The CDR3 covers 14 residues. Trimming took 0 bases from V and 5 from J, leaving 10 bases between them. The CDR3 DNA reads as TGTGCCACCAGCAGAGATCAGTTGGGGACTGAAGCTTTCTTT. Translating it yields CATSRDQLGTEAFF.

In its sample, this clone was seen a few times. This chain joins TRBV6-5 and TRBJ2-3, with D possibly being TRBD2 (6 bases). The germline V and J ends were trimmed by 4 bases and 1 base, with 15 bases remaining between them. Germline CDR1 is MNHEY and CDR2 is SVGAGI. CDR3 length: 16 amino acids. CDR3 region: CASSFQAGSRTDTQYF. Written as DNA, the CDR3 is TGTGCCAGCAGTTTCCAGGCGGGGTCCCGCACAGATACGCAGTATTTT.

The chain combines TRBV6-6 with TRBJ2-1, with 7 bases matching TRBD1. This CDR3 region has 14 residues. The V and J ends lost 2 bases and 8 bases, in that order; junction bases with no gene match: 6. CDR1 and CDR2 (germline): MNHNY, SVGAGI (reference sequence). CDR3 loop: CASSYETGSDEQFF. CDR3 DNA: TGTGCCAGCAGTTACGAGACAGGGTCCGATGAGCAGTTCTTC.

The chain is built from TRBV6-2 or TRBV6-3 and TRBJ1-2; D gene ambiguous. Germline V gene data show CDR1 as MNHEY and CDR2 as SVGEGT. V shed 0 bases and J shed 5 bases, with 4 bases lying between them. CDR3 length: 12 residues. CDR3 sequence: CASSYSEYGYTF. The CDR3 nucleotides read TGTGCCAGCAGTTACTCTGAATATGGCTACACCTTC.